This passage covers 3 T cell receptor beta chains from one sample sequenced in a study of T-cell reconstitution after alpha-beta-depleted transplantation in children. For TCRbeta, the library was prepared with unique molecular identifiers. TCRdb reanalysed the PCR reads using MiXCR and keeps one entry per CDR3 protein. This repertoire shows about 210,000 distinct CDR3 sequences, roughly a sixth found once; its top ten account for around 45%. Sample: PBMCs, mostly from graft donor cells, taken 360 days after TCRalphabeta/CD19-depleted stem cell transplant. Source of these receptors: a male patient aged 2-10 years who had a stem cell transplant for acute lymphoblastic leukemia, so the T cells may come from the graft donor.

This clonotype has a handful of counts. The chain links TRBV30 to TRBJ1-4; TRBD1 is a possible D gene (5 bases). The CDR3 has 14 amino acids. V shed 0 bases and J shed 5 bases, with 10 bases lying between them. Per the germline V gene, CDR1 is GTSNPN and CDR2 is SVGIG (reference sequence). DNA for the CDR3: TGTGCCTGGAGTGTTCGCAGGGAGAATGAAAAACTGTTTTTT. It translates to CAWSVRRENEKLFF.

The chain employs TRBV20-1 and TRBJ2-5; TRBD2 agrees at 8 bases. Trimming removed 3 bases from V and 3 bases from J; junction bases left unmatched: 3. The CDR3 has 13 amino acids. Germline V gives CDR1 DFQATT, CDR2 SNEGSKA (reference sequence). Here the CDR3 DNA reads TGCAGTGCTAGGACGGGAGGGAAAGAGACCCAGTACTTC. It specifies CSARTGGKETQYF.

J is TRBJ1-5 and V is TRBV30; the D is unclear. Trimming took off 0 bases at V and 3 bases at J, with 6 bases between the two ends. Germline CDR1 GTSNPN, CDR2 SVGIG (reference sequence). The CDR3 runs to 13 residues. The CDR3 loop reads CAWSVDLNQPQHF. The CDR3 bases are TGTGCCTGGAGTGTGGATCTCAATCAGCCCCAGCATTTT. Together with reference TRBV30 and TRBJ1-5, the CDR3 gives the full variable domain: SQTIHQWPATLVQPVGSPLSLECTVEGTSNPNLYWYRQAAGRGLQLLFYSVGIGQISSEVPQNLSASRPQDRQFILSSKKLLLSDSGFYLCAWSVDLNQPQHFGDGTRLSIL.